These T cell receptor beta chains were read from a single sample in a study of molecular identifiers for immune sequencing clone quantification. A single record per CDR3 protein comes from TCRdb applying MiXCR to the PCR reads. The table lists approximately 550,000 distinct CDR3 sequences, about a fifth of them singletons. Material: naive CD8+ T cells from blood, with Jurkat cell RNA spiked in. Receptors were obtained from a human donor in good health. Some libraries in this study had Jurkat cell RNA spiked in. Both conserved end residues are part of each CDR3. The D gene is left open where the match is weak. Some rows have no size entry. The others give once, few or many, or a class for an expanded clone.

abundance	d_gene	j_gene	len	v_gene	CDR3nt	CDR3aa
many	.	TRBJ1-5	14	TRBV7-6	TGTGCCAGCAGCCTAAGGTTGACGGGTCAGCCCCAGCATTTT	CASSLRLTGQPQHF
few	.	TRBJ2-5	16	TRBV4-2	TGTGCCAGCGGCCAACTGGGGGCCAGCGGGAAAGAGACCCAGTACTTC	CASGQLGASGKETQYF
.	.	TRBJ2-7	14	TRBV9	TGTGCCAGCAGCGTCGGGGGTTCCACCTACGAGCAGTACTTC	CASSVGGSTYEQYF
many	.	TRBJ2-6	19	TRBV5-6	TGTGCCAGCAGCTTGGCAGCAAGTTCTGCCCAATATGGGGCCAACGTCCTGACTTTC	CASSLAASSAQYGANVLTF
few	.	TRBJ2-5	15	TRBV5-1	TGCGCCAGCAGCTTGGTCACTGGAGGGTCAGAGACCCAGTACTTC	CASSLVTGGSETQYF
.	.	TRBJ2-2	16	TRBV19	TGTGCCAGTAGTATAGTTTTCTCGACAGACACCGGGGAGCTGTTTTTT	CASSIVFSTDTGELFF
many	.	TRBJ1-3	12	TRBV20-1	TGCAGTGCTAGAACAGTTGGAAACACCATATATTTT	CSARTVGNTIYF
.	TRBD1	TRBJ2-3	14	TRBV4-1	TGCGCCAGCAGCCCAGGACAGGGATCAGATACGCCGTATTTT	CASSPGQGSDTPYF
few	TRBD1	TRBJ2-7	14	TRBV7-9	TGTGCCAGCAGCCCCCCCGACAGGGGGGGCGAGCAGTACTTC	CASSPPDRGGEQYF
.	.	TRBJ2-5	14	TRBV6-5	TGTGCCAGCAGCCTCACTTGGGAGGAAAAGGCCCAGTACTTC	CASSLTWEEKAQYF
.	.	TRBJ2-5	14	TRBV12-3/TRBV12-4	TGTGCCAGCAGGCCGGGACCGGGGCCGGAGACCCAGTACTTC	CASRPGPGPETQYF
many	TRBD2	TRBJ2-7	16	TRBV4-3	TGCGCCAGCAGCCAAGATTCGGGGCGGGGGGGCAACGAGCAGTACTTC	CASSQDSGRGGNEQYF
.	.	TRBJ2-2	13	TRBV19	TGTGCCAGTAGTGTAGGTGTAAACGGGGAGCTGTTTTTT	CASSVGVNGELFF
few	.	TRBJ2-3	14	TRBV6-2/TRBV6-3	TGTGCCAGCAAGGACGGCTATAGCACAGATACGCAGTATTTT	CASKDGYSTDTQYF
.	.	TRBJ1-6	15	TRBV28	TGTGCCAGCAGCCGGGAGGCGGCCCATAATTCACCCCTCCACTTT	CASSREAAHNSPLHF
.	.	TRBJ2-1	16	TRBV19	TGTGCCAGTAGTACCCCCCCCGGAGTAGGCTACAATGAGCAGTTCTTC	CASSTPPGVGYNEQFF
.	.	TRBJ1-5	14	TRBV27	TGTGCCAGCAGTGAAGGCAGGGGAGGTCAGCCCCAGCATTTT	CASSEGRGGQPQHF
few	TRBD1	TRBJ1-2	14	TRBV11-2	TGTGCCAGCAGCTTAGGGACAGGGCCCTATGGCTACACCTTC	CASSLGTGPYGYTF
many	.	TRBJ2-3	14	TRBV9	TGTGCCAGCAGCGGGGGAAGGGTGACAGATACGCAGTATTTT	CASSGGRVTDTQYF
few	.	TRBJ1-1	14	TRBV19	TGTGCCAGTAGTATAGAAGTGGAGAACACTGAAGCTTTCTTT	CASSIEVENTEAFF
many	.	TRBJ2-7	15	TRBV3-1	TGTGCCAGCAGCCAAGATTCGAAGGGCTACTACGAGCAGTACTTC	CASSQDSKGYYEQYF
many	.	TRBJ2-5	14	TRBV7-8	TGTGCCAGCAGCTTAGACGAGTACCAAGAGACCCAGTACTTC	CASSLDEYQETQYF
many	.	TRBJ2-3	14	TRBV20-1	TGCAGTGCTAGAGAAGTGGGAGCGGGAGATACGCAGTATTTT	CSAREVGAGDTQYF
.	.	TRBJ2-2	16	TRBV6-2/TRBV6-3	TGTGCCAGCAGCCCTCCGGACTGGGGCTCCACCGGGGAGCTGTTTTTT	CASSPPDWGSTGELFF
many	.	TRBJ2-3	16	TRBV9	TGTGCCAGCAGCCTTACTGCGCGAACGAGCACAGATACGCAGTATTTT	CASSLTARTSTDTQYF
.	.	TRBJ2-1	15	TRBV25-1	TGTGCCAGCAGTGAAACACTAGCCGGTGGGGATGAGCAGTTCTTC	CASSETLAGGDEQFF
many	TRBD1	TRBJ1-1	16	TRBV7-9	TGTGCCAGCAGCTGGGACCGGGACAGCATGAACACTGAAGCTTTCTTT	CASSWDRDSMNTEAFF
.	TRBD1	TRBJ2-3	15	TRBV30	TGTGCCCCCTCGACAGGGACCACTAGCACAGATACGCAGTATTTT	CAPSTGTTSTDTQYF
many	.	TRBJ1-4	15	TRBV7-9	TGTGCCAGCAGCTTAGCAAACAGTCTTTCCGAAAAACTGTTTTTT	CASSLANSLSEKLFF
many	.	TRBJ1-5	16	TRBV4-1	TGCGCCAGCAGCCACGCGGACACTGGGGGGTTTCAGCCCCAGCATTTT	CASSHADTGGFQPQHF
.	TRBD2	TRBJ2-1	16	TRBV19	TGTGCCAGTAGCCCCTGGGGGACTAGCGGGGGGTTTGAGCAGTTCTTC	CASSPWGTSGGFEQFF
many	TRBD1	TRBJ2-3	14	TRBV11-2	TGTGCCAGCAGCCTGACAGGGCCGGGAGATACGCAGTATTTT	CASSLTGPGDTQYF
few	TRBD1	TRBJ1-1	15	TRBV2	TGTGCCAGCGACACCGGGACAGTCATGAACACTGAAGCTTTCTTT	CASDTGTVMNTEAFF
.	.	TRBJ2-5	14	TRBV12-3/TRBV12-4	TGTGCCAGCAGTTTAAGGGGACCAACGGAGACCCAGTACTTC	CASSLRGPTETQYF
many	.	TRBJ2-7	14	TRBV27	TGTGCCAGCAGTCTTAAAACGAGGGCCTACGAGCAGTACTTC	CASSLKTRAYEQYF
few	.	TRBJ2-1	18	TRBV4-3	TGCGCCAGCAGCCAAGATTTCTCAGGACAGACCTCCTACAATGAGCAGTTCTTC	CASSQDFSGQTSYNEQFF
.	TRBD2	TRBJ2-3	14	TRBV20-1	TGCAGTGCTAAACCGGGACTAGTTTTCGATACGCAGTATTTT	CSAKPGLVFDTQYF
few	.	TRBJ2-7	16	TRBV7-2	TGTGCCAGCAGCTTCCTAGGGTCGGGACTCACCTACGAGCAGTACTTC	CASSFLGSGLTYEQYF
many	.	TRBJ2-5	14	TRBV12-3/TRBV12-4	TGTGCCAGCAGCCCTCAGGGGGGGCTAGAGACCCAGTACTTC	CASSPQGGLETQYF
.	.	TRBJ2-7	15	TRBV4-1	TGCGCCAGCAGCCAAGTCGGCCCCGTGGGGGACGAGCAGTACTTC	CASSQVGPVGDEQYF
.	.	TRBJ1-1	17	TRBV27	TGTGCCAGCAGTTTATCGAGGGCAGGGAGGAGGAACACTGAAGCTTTCTTT	CASSLSRAGRRNTEAFF
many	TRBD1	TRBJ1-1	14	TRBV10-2	TGCGCCAGCAGTGAGTGGGCGGGACAGATTGAAGCTTTCTTT	CASSEWAGQIEAFF
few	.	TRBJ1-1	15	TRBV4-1	TGCGCCAGCACGGGGGATTCATGGGGGGTGGTTGAAGCTTTCTTT	CASTGDSWGVVEAFF
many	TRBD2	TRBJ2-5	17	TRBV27	TGTGCCAGCAGTTTATCAGGACTAGCGGTGAACCAAGAGACCCAGTACTTC	CASSLSGLAVNQETQYF
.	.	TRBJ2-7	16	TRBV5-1	TGCGCCAGCAGCTTGTTTTTAGGACGGCAGGGCTACGAGCAGTACTTC	CASSLFLGRQGYEQYF
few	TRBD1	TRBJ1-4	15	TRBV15	TGTGCCACCAGCATCCCCGGGACAGCTAATGAAAAACTGTTTTTT	CATSIPGTANEKLFF
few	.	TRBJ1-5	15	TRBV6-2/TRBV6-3	TGTGCCAGCAAATCCAGGACAGTATACAATCAGCCCCAGCATTTT	CASKSRTVYNQPQHF
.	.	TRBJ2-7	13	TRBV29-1	TGCAGCGTTGCGACAGGCCTTATCTACGGGCAGTACTTC	CSVATGLIYGQYF
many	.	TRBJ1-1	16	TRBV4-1	TGCGCCAGCAGCCACCCTACAGGGCGGCCGAACACTGAAGCTTTCTTT	CASSHPTGRPNTEAFF
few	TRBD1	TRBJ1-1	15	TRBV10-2	TGCGCCAGCATCGGAGGACAGGGATTGAACACTGAAGCTTTCTTT	CASIGGQGLNTEAFF
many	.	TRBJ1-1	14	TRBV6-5	TGTGCCAGCAGTTACTCCACGGAGAACACTGAAGCTTTCTTT	CASSYSTENTEAFF
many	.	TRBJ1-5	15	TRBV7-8	TGTGCCAGCAGCCACGCGATGAATAGCAATCAGCCCCAGCATTTT	CASSHAMNSNQPQHF
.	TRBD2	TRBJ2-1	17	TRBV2	TGTGCCAGCAGTGAAGCTCCCTGGCGGGGGGGCCAGGGTGAGCAGTTCTTC	CASSEAPWRGGQGEQFF
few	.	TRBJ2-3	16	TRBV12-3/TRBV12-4	TGTGCCAGCAGTTTAGGTATAAAATCGCCTACAGATACGCAGTATTTT	CASSLGIKSPTDTQYF